This TCR beta chain was observed in a study of shared clonotypes between healthy human individuals (dated by TCRdb to 2020 to 2021). Notes on the research overall: A few men and a couple of women, aged 18 to 49 years, made up the cohort. Per donor, leukapheresis produced somewhere between about 0.94 and 9.5 billion PBMCs. For each donor, CD4 naive and CD4 memory were each given three plates, CD8 naive was given two plates, and CD8 memory was given one plate. To estimate repertoire size and how much clonotype sharing occurs between individuals, the study deeply sequenced the blood TCR repertoires of five healthy adults. Libraries were prepared and TCR repertoires were sequenced by different laboratories using diverse techniques, in order to increase sequencing depth and limit assay-specific biases. The study at large found these results: Pairwise subsampling indicated that sequencing depth was expected to affect the degree of clonotype sharing among donors. Rarefaction of sorted-subset datasets indicated incomplete sequencing despite the large sequencing depth. The small number of donors limited the genetic and exposure-history diversity represented. Naive subsets generally had larger estimated clonotype richness than memory subsets. Higher generation probabilities were observed for clonotypes shared by all four sorted-subset donors than for non-shared clonotypes. Only blood was sampled, and tissue TCR repertoires likely differ from those in blood. When four donors were compared, the shared fraction of clonotypes was approximately 5% for naive CD4, roughly 3.3% for naive CD8, 2.3% for memory CD4, and 0.35% to 0.5% for memory CD8.

Remarks on this clone: There is no known antigen for this receptor. No base qualities exist here, and no much larger clone lies one base off it.

Donors were healthy HIV-negative adults with no recently reported acute infections or vaccinations. Every donor was a Caucasian adult living in Nashville, Tennessee, USA. CD4+ T cells were enriched by magnetic negative selection, after which naive cells were positively selected on CD45RA and the negative fraction was taken as the memory subset. After blood collection by leukapheresis, PBMCs were isolated using Ficoll-Histopaque density gradient centrifugation and then cryopreserved in the vapor phase of liquid nitrogen. Analytical flow cytometry was used to check the purity and quantity of every magnetically sorted T cell population. Genomic DNA was isolated from each sorted fraction and quantified by UV absorbance on a Nanodrop 2000c. TCR CDR3 regions were amplified from genomic DNA by multiplex PCR using the deep immunoSEQ assay. Extracted genomic DNA from each cell subset was distributed evenly across all wells of several immunoSEQ 96-well plates, and each plate was treated as a replicate. For sorted subsets, each replicate PCR was loaded with about 0.2 ug genomic DNA, equivalent to about 30,000 T cell genomes. Purified libraries were measured with a Qubit 3.0 fluorometer, size-checked on a Bioanalyzer 2100, and measured again with the KAPA Library Quantification kit. A separate single-read 150-cycle Illumina NextSeq 550 flow cell was used to sequence each immunoSEQ 96-well plate. In the original analysis: Because the immunoSEQ output held only junctional sequences and lacked quality scores, the filtering could not match the filtering applied to full-length reads. To assign V/J genes and CDR3, sequences were annotated against IMGT germline references using PyIR, a Python wrapper for IgBLAST v1.9. Reads were filtered out if the reads had weak V/J assignments (E-value above 1e-6), no CDR3, stop codons, out-of-frame junctions, or ambiguous translated residues. A V3J clonotype was defined by an identical inferred V gene, J gene, and CDR3 amino acid sequence. Percentage overlap between repertoires was calculated by dividing the number of shared unique clonotypes by the size of the smaller repertoire. Repertoire richness was assessed with RTK rarefaction, the Chao1 estimator, and Recon v2.1 estimates of unobserved clonotypes. For all TCRbeta clonotypes obtained by the gDNA method from a handful of donors, generation probabilities were computed with OLGA. In its TCRdb copy, this immuneACCESS table keeps in-frame sequences only and misses some clones. Where compared with another copy, unresolved V genes explain less than half of these, and the others have no known cause. The D gene and trimming were derived from the DNA, and the V and J assignments and clone size from that table. Present in this sample are about 670,000 clones, about three quarters of which were seen just once. The ten largest clones take up approximately 1.8% of the sample.

This receptor was taken from a woman in her 30s in good health. Sequencing was performed on memory CD4+ T cells sorted from blood. Interpreted using the paper, the cell subset or site label stands for: CD45RA-negative fraction.

The CDR3 region: CASSDGLADSYEQYF. The DNA sequence reads TGTGCCAGCAGTGATGGACTAGCGGACTCCTACGAGCAGTACTTC. The rearrangement combines TRBV6-6 with TRBJ2-7; the central 10 bases match TRBD2. Including cysteine and phenylalanine, the CDR3 has 15 amino acids. Only the CDR3 region is kept as DNA, spanning 45 bases read in frame from base 1. Trimmed from V: 5 bases; trimmed from J: 0 bases; junction bases lacking a gene match: 4. From the germline V gene (reference sequence), CDR1 is MNHNY and CDR2 is SVGAGI.